These 23 T cell receptor beta chains were all obtained from the same sample, sequenced in a study of radiation and T cells in renal cell carcinoma. Noted time point: baseline pretreatment blood. Sample treatment: 15 Gy SBRT to primary tumor, nephrectomy 4 weeks later. Clones were read by immunoSEQ multiplex PCR, and TCRdb kept only the in-frame ones, dropping some. The data contain about 95,000 clones, approximately 86% of them seen just once; the ten biggest clones take up almost 8%. The specimen comprised blood, sampled from a patient whose treatment included radiotherapy and nephrectomy. The source of these receptors is a man aged 50-59 years with renal cell carcinoma.

This chain uses TRBV7-9 with TRBJ2-7, with a tentative D call TRBD2 (5 bases). The CDR3 has 13 amino acids. V lost 1 base, J lost 3 bases, and 7 bases lay in between. Germline assignment: CDR1 SEHNR and CDR2 FQNEAQ (reference sequence). The CDR3 loop is CASSLGGYYEQYF. DNA for the CDR3: TGTGCCAGCAGCTTAGGCGGGTACTACGAGCAGTACTTC.

The rearrangement joins TRBV9 to TRBJ1-3, with 7 nucleotides matching TRBD1. Germline lookup yields CDR1 SGDLS and CDR2 YYNGEE. V was clipped by 3 bases and J by 1 base; unmatched bases: 4. This CDR3 is built from 15 residues. CDR3 nucleotides: TGTGCCAGCAGCGGACAGGGTTGGTCTGGAAACACCATATATTTT. Encoded protein: CASSGQGWSGNTIYF.

The genes are TRBV9 and TRBJ2-6; D unclear. CDR3 length equals 15 residues. Germline assignment: CDR1 SGDLS and CDR2 YYNGEE. V lost 1 base, J lost 2 bases, and 7 bases lay in between. The CDR3 DNA sequence: TGTGCCAGCAGCGTAAGGACCGCTGGGGCCAACGTCCTGACTTTC. It is translated as CASSVRTAGANVLTF. The full variable domain, with the rest looked up from reference TRBV9 and TRBJ2-6, is DSGVTQTPKHLITATGQRVTLRCSPRSGDLSVYWYQQSLDQGLQFLIQYYNGEERAKGNILERFSAQQFPDLHSELNLSSLELGDSALYFCASSVRTAGANVLTFGAGSRLTVL.

The chain recombines TRBV5-4 with TRBJ2-5; 8 positions match TRBD2. The CDR3 length is 14 residues. Losses at the gene ends were 5 bases for V and 2 bases for J; bases not matched to a gene: 5. CDR1 is SGHNT and CDR2 is YYREEE in the germline V gene (reference sequence). CDR3 sequence (DNA): TGTGCCAGCAGTCCGACTAGCGTTCAAGAGACCCAGTACTTC. This gives the protein CASSPTSVQETQYF.

The chain employs TRBV6-5 and TRBJ1-1, with 8 bases that match TRBD1. After removal of 4 bases from V and 11 bases from J, the junction contained 9 bases not matched to a gene. The CDR3 extends over 13 amino acids. Germline CDR1 reads MNHEY; CDR2 reads SVGAGI. Here the CDR3 reads CASSSRGQGWAFF. The CDR3 DNA is TGTGCCAGCAGTTCTAGAGGACAGGGCTGGGCTTTCTTT.

This clone came up a few times. V gene TRBV4-3 combines with J gene TRBJ2-3, with 7 nucleotides matching TRBD2. CDR3 length: 17 residues. CDR1 is LGHNA, CDR2 YSLEER, per germline. Trimming at V came to 1 base and at J to 7 bases, leaving 14 bases not matched to a gene. The DNA for the CDR3 is TGCGCCAGCAGCCAAGTGTCAAAAGCGGGGCCGATGAATACGCAGTATTTT. It encodes CASSQVSKAGPMNTQYF.

The V call is TRBV5-1, the J call TRBJ2-3; D unclear. Per germline, CDR1 SGHRS and CDR2 YFSETQ. The CDR3 extends over 14 amino acids. V was trimmed by 4 bases and J by 5 bases, leaving 14 bases between them. The DNA for the CDR3 is TGCGCCAGCAGCACGGTGTCTGGGCAAGATACGCAGTATTTT. This translates into CASSTVSGQDTQYF. The whole variable domain, filled in from reference TRBV5-1 and TRBJ2-3, reads KAGVTQTPRYLIKTRGQQVTLSCSPISGHRSVSWYQQTPGQGLQFLFEYFSETQRNKGNFPGRFSGRQFSNSRSEMNVSTLELGDSALYLCASSTVSGQDTQYFGPGTRLTVL.

J is TRBJ2-7 and V is TRBV2; 7 nucleotides match TRBD1. The CDR3 loop spans 15 amino acids. Germline values: CDR1 SNHLY, CDR2 FYNNEI. V lost 5 bases to trimming and J lost 0 bases; unmatched junction nucleotides: 7. CDR3 in amino acids: CASSYRGISSYEQYF. CDR3 bases: TGTGCCAGCAGTTACAGGGGAATTTCCTCCTACGAGCAGTACTTC. Complete variable domain (other parts from reference TRBV2 and TRBJ2-7): EPEVTQTPSHQVTQMGQEVILRCVPISNHLYFYWYRQILGQKVEFLVSFYNNEISEKSEIFDDQFSVERPDGSNFTLKIRSTKLEDSAMYFCASSYRGISSYEQYFGPGTRLTVT.

The V gene is TRBV4-3, the J gene TRBJ1-2, with D perhaps matching TRBD1 (5 bases). Per the germline V gene, CDR1 is LGHNA and CDR2 is YSLEER. This CDR3 is 15 amino acids long. V lost 3 bases, J lost 1 base, and 12 bases lay in between. CDR3 protein: CASSQSAGLNYGYTF. The CDR3 DNA sequence: TGCGCCAGCAGCCAGTCCGCGGGACTTAACTATGGCTACACCTTC.

The V and J genes are TRBV5-1 and TRBJ2-1; 8 nucleotides align to TRBD2. Germline V gives CDR1 SGHRS, CDR2 YFSETQ. This CDR3 has 12 residues. V trimming: 6 bases; J trimming: 8 bases; junction bases outside the gene matches: 4. DNA of the CDR3: TGCGCCAGCACTCCCGGGGGGGATGAGCAGTTCTTC. It yields the protein CASTPGGDEQFF.

The chain is built from TRBV5-4 and TRBJ1-1; no clear D. V shed 2 bases and J shed 4 bases, with 12 bases lying between them. The CDR3 runs 14 residues. The germline gives CDR1 SGHNT, CDR2 YYREEE (reference sequence). CDR3 DNA sequence: TGTGCCAGCAGCTTACGACTCGTGGGCACTGAAGCTTTCTTT. This codes for CASSLRLVGTEAFF. Supplemented by reference TRBV5-4 and TRBJ1-1, the full variable domain reads ETGVTQSPTHLIKTRGQQVTLRCSSQSGHNTVSWYQQALGQGPQFIFQYYREEENGRGNFPPRFSGLQFPNYSSELNVNALELDDSALYLCASSLRLVGTEAFFGQGTRLTVV.

The rearrangement links TRBV7-8 to TRBJ1-6; maybe TRBD1 (6 bases). Germline CDR1 SGHVS, CDR2 FQNEAQ. V was clipped by 3 bases and J by 9 bases, with 15 bases between them. The CDR3 runs 15 residues. The CDR3 protein is CASSLSQTGLSPLHF. CDR3 DNA sequence: TGTGCCAGCAGCTTGTCCCAGACAGGTCTTTCACCCCTCCACTTT. Using reference TRBV7-8 and TRBJ1-6 for the parts outside the CDR3, the full variable domain is GAGVSQSPRYKVAKRGQDVALRCDPISGHVSLFWYQQALGQGPEFLTYFQNEAQLDKSGLPSDRFFAERPEGSVSTLKIQRTQQEDSAVYLCASSLSQTGLSPLHFGNGTRLTVT.

This clone is a singleton in its sample. The chain joins TRBV5-1 to TRBJ2-3; the match to TRBD2 covers 16 bases. The V segment lost 6 bases and the J segment 1 base; nucleotides outside the gene matches: 8. The CDR3 covers 18 residues. Germline V CDR1 and CDR2: SGHRS, YFSETQ. The CDR3 here is CASTQGTSGGAGTDTQYF. For the CDR3, the DNA is TGCGCCAGCACGCAAGGGACTAGCGGGGGGGCCGGCACAGATACGCAGTATTTT.

The chain has TRBV5-4 and TRBJ2-3; TRBD2 matches at 8 bases. The CDR3 runs 15 residues. The J segment lost 4 bases and the V segment lost 4 bases, leaving 8 bases of the junction unmatched. Looked up from germline, CDR1 is SGHNT and CDR2 is YYREEE (reference sequence). CDR3 DNA sequence: TGTGCCAGCAGCCCGAGCGGGAGTTGGGCAGATACGCAGTATTTT. As protein: CASSPSGSWADTQYF.

The chain has TRBV5-1 and TRBJ2-3; 11 bases map to TRBD2. CDR1 is SGHRS, CDR2 YFSETQ, per germline. The V gene end was trimmed by 4 bases and the J gene end by 1 base; junction bases not matched to a gene: 8. The CDR3 covers 17 residues. CDR3 sequence reads: CASSLGLAGSGTDTQYF. DNA of the CDR3: TGCGCCAGCAGCCTCGGACTAGCGGGCTCTGGCACAGATACGCAGTATTTT.

Regarding this clone: The same CDR3 arises from other DNA sequences in this sample as well. The V call is TRBV9, the J call TRBJ1-3; no firm D call. This CDR3 spans 14 amino acids. V was trimmed by 0 bases and J by 0 bases, leaving 4 bases between them. The germline V gene has CDR1 SGDLS and CDR2 YYNGEE. The CDR3 DNA follows: TGTGCCAGCAGCGTAGACGGCTCTGGAAACACCATATATTTT. Its protein is CASSVDGSGNTIYF.

This rearrangement joins TRBV5-1 to TRBJ2-2, with 7 bases fitting TRBD1. The CDR3 loop spans 15 amino acids. The trim removed 4 bases at V and 5 bases at J, leaving 8 bases unmatched. The germline V gene has CDR1 SGHRS and CDR2 YFSETQ. CDR3 sequence: CASSPRQGWTGELFF. The CDR3 nucleotides read TGCGCCAGCAGCCCTCGACAGGGTTGGACCGGGGAGCTGTTTTTT. Drawing the rest from reference TRBV5-1 and TRBJ2-2, the complete variable domain is KAGVTQTPRYLIKTRGQQVTLSCSPISGHRSVSWYQQTPGQGLQFLFEYFSETQRNKGNFPGRFSGRQFSNSRSEMNVSTLELGDSALYLCASSPRQGWTGELFFGEGSRLTVL.

This clone came up once. The chain couples TRBV6-6 to TRBJ1-3; no reliable D call. The CDR3 is made up of 16 amino acids. Per the germline V gene, CDR1 is MNHNY and CDR2 is SVGAGI (reference sequence). The ends were cut back, 6 bases at V and 0 bases at J, with 15 bases in the middle. In DNA, the CDR3 is TGTGCCAGCAGACCAGACGGGGTTAGCTCTGGAAACACCATATATTTT. It translates to CASRPDGVSSGNTIYF.

Only one count was recorded for this clone. This sequence joins TRBV18 and TRBJ1-1; no reliable D call. The CDR3 consists of 15 residues. The V and J ends lost 2 bases and 0 bases respectively, with 10 bases between them. The germline V gene has CDR1 KGHSH and CDR2 LQKENI. The CDR3: CASSPREPVNTEAFF. The CDR3 region has the DNA TGTGCCAGCTCACCAAGGGAGCCGGTGAACACTGAAGCTTTCTTT.

The V call is TRBV19, the J call TRBJ1-1; D not certain. V shed 1 base and J shed 5 bases, with 11 bases lying between them. The length of the CDR3 is 14 residues. Germline CDR1 is LNHDA and CDR2 is SQIVND (reference sequence). For the CDR3, the DNA is TGTGCCAGTAGTATAGGGCGGCTGGGTACTGAAGCTTTCTTT. It specifies CASSIGRLGTEAFF.

This rearrangement joins TRBV7-6 to TRBJ2-7; weak D call: TRBD2 (6 bases). CDR3 length equals 14 residues. CDR1 is SGHVS and CDR2 is FNYEAQ in the germline V gene. V gave up 1 base and J gave up 2 bases, with 9 bases separating them. This CDR3 reads CASSLVGGTYEQYF. CDR3 coding DNA: TGTGCCAGCAGCTTAGTCGGGGGAACCTACGAGCAGTACTTC.

This rearrangement joins TRBV7-2 to TRBJ2-5; D uncertain. The V end was cut by 2 bases, the J end by 5 bases, with 6 bases between. Germline lookup yields CDR1 SGHTA and CDR2 FQGNSA. The CDR3 has 12 amino acids. As DNA, the CDR3 is TGTGCCAGCAGCTTACTTAAGGAGACCCAGTACTTC. Amino acids: CASSLLKETQYF.

DNA for the CDR3: TGTGCCAGCTCACCACCTTGGGCAGGGAATCTGAACACTGAAGCTTTCTTT. Translation: CASSPPWAGNLNTEAFF. The rearrangement joins TRBV18 to TRBJ1-1, with D perhaps matching TRBD1 (5 bases). The CDR3 consists of 17 residues. V lost 0 bases to trimming and J lost 0 bases, with 14 bases between them. Germline CDR1 reads KGHSH; CDR2 reads LQKENI. The variable domain in full, completed from reference TRBV18 and TRBJ1-1, reads NAGVMQNPRHLVRRRGQEARLRCSPMKGHSHVYWYRQLPEEGLKFMVYLQKENIIDESGMPKERFSAEFPKEGPSILRIQQVVRGDSAAYFCASSPPWAGNLNTEAFFGQGTRLTVV.